The 9 T cell receptor beta chains reported below all come from one sample, sequenced in a study of T cell responses to AZD1222 COVID-19 vaccine (dated by TCRdb to the early 2020s). The library was built by means of the immunoSEQ multiplex PCR assay. TCRdb obtained this table from immuneACCESS and retained in-frame rearrangements with V and J assigned. These tables miss some clones; where compared with another copy, unresolved V genes account for less than half of the shortfall, and the remainder is unexplained. The sample table shows 140,000 to 150,000 clones, and about 93% are seen once. The leading ten clones occupy approximately 4.9% of the sample. The time point label here, explained by the study, means: baseline before first vaccination. The specimen was peripheral blood, collected on day 0 of AZD1222 vaccination. These receptors were taken from an adult in good health.

The chain uses TRBV29-1 and TRBJ2-7, with TRBD1 matching 12 bases. The V gene end was trimmed by 6 bases and the J gene end by 2 bases; junction bases not matched to a gene: 17. The CDR3 has 18 amino acids. The V gene's germline CDR1 is SQVTM and CDR2 ANQGSEA. This CDR3 reads CSVGPGQGASGHTYEQYF. CDR3 in DNA: TGCAGCGTAGGCCCGGGACAGGGGGCAAGCGGGCACACCTACGAGCAGTACTTC.

This clone has just one count. CDR3: CAWSVAGDFLSNQPQHF. DNA for the CDR3: TGTGCCTGGAGTGTAGCAGGGGATTTCCTCTCCAATCAGCCCCAGCATTTT. The rearrangement joins TRBV30 to TRBJ1-5; TRBD1 is a possible D gene (6 bases). The germline V gene has CDR1 GTSNPN and CDR2 SVGIG (reference sequence). V lost 0 bases, J lost 3 bases, and 18 bases lay in between. The CDR3 spans 17 residues.

V gene TRBV9 combines with J gene TRBJ2-7; the match to TRBD1 covers 10 bases. The V gene end was trimmed by 6 bases and the J gene end by 4 bases; junction bases not matched to a gene: 4. Germline CDR1 is SGDLS and CDR2 is YYNGEE. The CDR3 consists of 13 residues. The CDR3 DNA reads as TGTGCCAGCAACCGACAGGGGGCTTACGAGCAGTACTTC. As protein: CASNRQGAYEQYF.

This chain uses TRBV9 with TRBJ2-1; D uncertain. The V end was cut by 4 bases, the J end by 4 bases, with 12 bases between. CDR3 length equals 14 residues. Germline V gene lookup returns CDR1 SGDLS and CDR2 YYNGEE. The CDR3 loop is CASSPSPLYNEQFF. Here the CDR3 DNA reads TGTGCCAGCAGCCCCAGCCCCCTATACAATGAGCAGTTCTTC. The full variable domain, completed using reference TRBV9 and TRBJ2-1, is DSGVTQTPKHLITATGQRVTLRCSPRSGDLSVYWYQQSLDQGLQFLIQYYNGEERAKGNILERFSAQQFPDLHSELNLSSLELGDSALYFCASSPSPLYNEQFFGPGTRLTVL.

This clone was detected once. The chain links TRBV19 to TRBJ2-5; TRBD2 aligns across 11 bases. Germline V gene lookup returns CDR1 LNHDA and CDR2 SQIVND (reference sequence). V shed 5 bases, J shed 4 bases, and the junction held 9 bases outside the gene matches. There are 16 residues in the CDR3. CDR3 sequence: CASSLNSGRAGETQYF. CDR3 coding DNA: TGTGCCAGTAGTTTGAATAGCGGGAGGGCCGGAGAGACCCAGTACTTC.

Of note for this clone: Different DNA sequences within this sample yield the same CDR3. The chain employs TRBV7-9 and TRBJ2-7; 11 bases align to TRBD2. The CDR3 is made up of 14 amino acids. Trimming took 4 bases from V and 4 from J; bases not matched to a gene: 3. CDR1 SEHNR and CDR2 FQNEAQ come from the germline V gene (reference sequence). The CDR3 region has the DNA TGTGCCAGCAGCTCAACTAGCGGGAGTTACGAGCAGTACTTC. This sequence encodes CASSSTSGSYEQYF.

The rearrangement joins TRBV15 to TRBJ1-1; D might be TRBD1 (5 bases). V lost 5 bases, J lost 5 bases, and 18 bases lay in between. Germline CDR1 and CDR2: LNHNV and YYDKDF (reference sequence). The CDR3 is 15 amino acids. CDR3 residues: CATSRPREGQTEAFF. The CDR3 coding sequence is TGTGCCACCAGCCGACCTCGGGAAGGACAAACTGAAGCTTTCTTT.

This chain uses TRBV24-1 with TRBJ2-2; D is perhaps TRBD2 (6 bases). The germline gives CDR1 KGHDR, CDR2 SFDVKD. The CDR3 spans 15 residues. Trimming removed 9 bases at V and 9 bases at J, with 22 bases between. The chain's CDR3 is CATGTGTDLDRELFF. The DNA of the CDR3 is TGTGCCACCGGCACCGGGACTGACCTCGACCGGGAGCTGTTTTTT.

This chain joins TRBV2 and TRBJ2-1, with 9 bases matching TRBD2. Germline CDR1 SNHLY, CDR2 FYNNEI. The trim removed 8 bases at V and 5 bases at J, leaving 7 bases unmatched. The length of the CDR3 is 14 residues. CDR3 loop: CASLGREGNNEQFF. CDR3 sequence (DNA): TGTGCCAGCTTAGGGCGGGAGGGGAACAATGAGCAGTTCTTC.